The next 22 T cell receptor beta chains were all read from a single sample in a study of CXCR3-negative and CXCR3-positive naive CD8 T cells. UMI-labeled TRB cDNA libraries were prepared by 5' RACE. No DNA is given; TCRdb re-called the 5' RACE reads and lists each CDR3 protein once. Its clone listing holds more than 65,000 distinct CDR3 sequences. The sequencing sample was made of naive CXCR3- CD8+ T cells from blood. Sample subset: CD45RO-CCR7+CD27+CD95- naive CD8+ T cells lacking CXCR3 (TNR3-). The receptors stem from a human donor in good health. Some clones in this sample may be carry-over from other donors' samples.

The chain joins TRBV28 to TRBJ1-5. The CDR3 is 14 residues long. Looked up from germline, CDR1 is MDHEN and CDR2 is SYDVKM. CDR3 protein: CASSLLLEGQPQHF.

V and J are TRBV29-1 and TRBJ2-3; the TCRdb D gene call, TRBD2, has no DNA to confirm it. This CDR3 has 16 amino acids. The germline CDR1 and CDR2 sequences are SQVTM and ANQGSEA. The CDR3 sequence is CSVDGSSGIKADTQYF.

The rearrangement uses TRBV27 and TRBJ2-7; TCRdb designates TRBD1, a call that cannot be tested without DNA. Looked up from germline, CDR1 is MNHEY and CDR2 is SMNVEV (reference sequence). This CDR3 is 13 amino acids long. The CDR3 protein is CASRQTGDYEQYF.

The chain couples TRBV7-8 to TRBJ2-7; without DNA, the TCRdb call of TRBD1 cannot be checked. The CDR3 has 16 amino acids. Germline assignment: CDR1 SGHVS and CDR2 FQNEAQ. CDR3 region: CASSLAGTGVIYEQYF.

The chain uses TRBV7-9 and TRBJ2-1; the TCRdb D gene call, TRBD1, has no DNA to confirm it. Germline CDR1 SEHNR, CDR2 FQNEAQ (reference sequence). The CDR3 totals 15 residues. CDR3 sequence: CASWGTGSSYNEQFF.

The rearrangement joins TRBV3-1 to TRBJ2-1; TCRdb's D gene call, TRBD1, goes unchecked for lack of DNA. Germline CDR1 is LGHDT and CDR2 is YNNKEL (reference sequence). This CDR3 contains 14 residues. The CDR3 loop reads CASSQPGSYNEQFF.

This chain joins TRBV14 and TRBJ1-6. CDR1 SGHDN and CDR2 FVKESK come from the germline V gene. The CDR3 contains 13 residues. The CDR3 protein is CASSPFDGSPLHF.

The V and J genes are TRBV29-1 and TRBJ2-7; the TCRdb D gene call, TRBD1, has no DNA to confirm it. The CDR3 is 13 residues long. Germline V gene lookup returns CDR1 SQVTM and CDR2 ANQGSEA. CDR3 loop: CSGSGTGVDEQYF.

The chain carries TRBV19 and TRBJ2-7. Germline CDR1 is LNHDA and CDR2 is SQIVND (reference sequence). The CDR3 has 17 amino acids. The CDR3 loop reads CASSIVLRPTSSYEQYF.

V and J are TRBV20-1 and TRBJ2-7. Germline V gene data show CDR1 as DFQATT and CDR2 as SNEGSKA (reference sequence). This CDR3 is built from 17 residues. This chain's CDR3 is CSASAWETFPSSYEQYF.

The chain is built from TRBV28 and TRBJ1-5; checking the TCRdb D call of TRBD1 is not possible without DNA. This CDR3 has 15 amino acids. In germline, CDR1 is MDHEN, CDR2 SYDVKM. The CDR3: CASSLVFKGDQPQHF.

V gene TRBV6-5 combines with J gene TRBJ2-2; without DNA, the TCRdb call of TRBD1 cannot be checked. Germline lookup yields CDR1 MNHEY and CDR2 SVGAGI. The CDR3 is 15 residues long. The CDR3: CATSGAGSVTGELFF.

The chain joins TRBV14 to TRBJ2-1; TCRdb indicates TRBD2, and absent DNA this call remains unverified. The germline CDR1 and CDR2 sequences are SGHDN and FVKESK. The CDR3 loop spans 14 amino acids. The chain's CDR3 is CASSPGLAGNEQFF. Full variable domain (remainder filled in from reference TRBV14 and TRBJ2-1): EAGVTQFPSHSVIEKGQTVTLRCDPISGHDNLYWYRRVMGKEIKFLLHFVKESKQDESGMPNNRFLAERTGGTYSTLKVQPAELEDSGVYFCASSPGLAGNEQFFGPGTRLTVL.

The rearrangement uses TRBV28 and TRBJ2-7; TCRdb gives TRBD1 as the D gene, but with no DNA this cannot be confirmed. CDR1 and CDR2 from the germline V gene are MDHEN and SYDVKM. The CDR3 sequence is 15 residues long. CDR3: CASSLNPGWGYEQYF.

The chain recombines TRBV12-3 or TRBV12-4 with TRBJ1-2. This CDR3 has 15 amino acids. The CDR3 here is CASSLRLGIVDGYTF.

The CDR3 sequence: CATSRDWDALHEQYF. This chain joins TRBV15 and TRBJ2-7; the TCRdb call, TRBD1, lacks DNA for checking. Germline CDR1 LNHNV, CDR2 YYDKDF (reference sequence). This CDR3 contains 15 residues.

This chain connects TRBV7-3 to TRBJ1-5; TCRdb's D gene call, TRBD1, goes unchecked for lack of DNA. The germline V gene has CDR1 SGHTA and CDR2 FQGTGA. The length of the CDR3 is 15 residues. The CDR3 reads CASSSGQGGIQPQHF.

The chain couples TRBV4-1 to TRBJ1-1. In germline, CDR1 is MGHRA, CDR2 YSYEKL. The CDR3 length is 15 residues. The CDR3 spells CASSQGPTTNTEAFF.

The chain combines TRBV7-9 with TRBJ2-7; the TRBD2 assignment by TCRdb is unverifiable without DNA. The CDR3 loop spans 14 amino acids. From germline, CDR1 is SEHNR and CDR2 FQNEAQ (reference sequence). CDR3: CASSLAGTRIEQYF.

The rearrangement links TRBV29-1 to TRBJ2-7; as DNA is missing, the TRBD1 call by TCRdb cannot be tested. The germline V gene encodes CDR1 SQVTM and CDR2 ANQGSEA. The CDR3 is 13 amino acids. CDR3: CSVEGTRVGEQYF.

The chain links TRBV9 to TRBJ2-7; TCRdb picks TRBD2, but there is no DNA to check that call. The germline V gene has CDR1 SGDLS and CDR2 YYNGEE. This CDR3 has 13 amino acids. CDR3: CASSPSDSYEQYF.

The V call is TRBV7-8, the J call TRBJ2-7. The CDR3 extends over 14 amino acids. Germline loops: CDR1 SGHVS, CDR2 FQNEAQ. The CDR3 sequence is CASSQTGSSYEQYF.